This is a list of T cell receptor beta chains from one sample in a study of CD8 T cells in ankylosing spondylitis. TCRdb called the 5' RACE reads again in MiXCR, with one record for every CDR3 protein. Among approximately 440,000 distinct CDR3 sequences listed, roughly a sixth were seen once. Source material: blood, either unsorted or a sorted T cell fraction (not recorded which). The receptors were sampled from a male donor with ankylosing spondylitis. CDR3s include the opening cysteine and the closing phenylalanine or tryptophan. D genes are given only for firm matches. Expanded clones are given a class, and other clones once, few, many or no size at all.

clone size,D gene,J gene,V gene,CDR3 protein,CDR3 DNA
few,-,TRBJ2-2,TRBV24-1,CATSDREKNTGELFF,TGTGCCACCAGTGATAGGGAGAAGAACACCGGGGAGCTGTTTTTT
few,TRBD1,TRBJ1-1,TRBV5-5,CASSAGQSTEAFF,TGTGCCAGCAGCGCGGGACAGAGCACTGAAGCTTTCTTT
few,-,TRBJ1-2,TRBV12-3/TRBV12-4,CASSLGARVNGYTF,TGTGCCAGCAGTTTGGGTGCCAGGGTTAATGGCTACACCTTC
few,TRBD2,TRBJ2-7,TRBV4-1,CASSQVPTLAGSSYEQYF,TGCGCCAGCAGCCAAGTACCGACCCTAGCGGGATCCTCCTACGAGCAGTACTTC
few,-,TRBJ2-1,TRBV21-1,CASSKVGGQGPF,TGTGCCAGCAGCAAAGTAGGGGGACAGGGCCCCTTC
many,-,TRBJ1-1,TRBV29-1,CSVEGPRNTEAFF,TGCAGCGTTGAAGGCCCCAGGAACACTGAAGCTTTCTTT
few,-,TRBJ2-7,TRBV20-1,CSAGLQTGREQYF,TGCAGTGCTGGACTCCAGACAGGGAGGGAGCAGTACTTC
-,-,TRBJ2-7,TRBV7-3,CASSLAPEGEQYF,TGTGCCAGCAGCTTAGCACCCGAGGGCGAGCAGTACTTC
few,-,TRBJ1-3,TRBV30,CAWSVSKTSGVAGNTIYF,TGTGCCTGGAGTGTTTCGAAAACTTCGGGGGTGGCAGGAAACACCATATATTTT
few,-,TRBJ2-5,TRBV7-9,CASRRVETQYF,TGTGCCAGCAGGAGGGTAGAGACCCAGTACTTC
-,-,TRBJ2-3,TRBV20-1,CSARDWGAVTDTQYF,TGCAGTGCTAGAGATTGGGGAGCAGTCACAGATACGCAGTATTTT
-,-,TRBJ1-2,TRBV5-1,CASGSLRGMDGYTF,TGCGCCAGCGGTTCCCTCAGGGGTATGGATGGCTACACCTTC
-,-,TRBJ2-5,TRBV9,CASSVSWGVGETQYF,TGTGCCAGCAGCGTATCTTGGGGCGTGGGAGAGACCCAGTACTTC
once,TRBD2,TRBJ2-7,TRBV5-6,CASSLYVLAGVFYEQYF,TGTGCCAGCAGCTTGTACGTTCTAGCGGGAGTTTTCTACGAGCAGTACTTC
-,-,TRBJ1-5,TRBV19,CASTPGFGWNQPQHF,TGTGCCAGTACCCCCGGGTTCGGGTGGAATCAGCCCCAGCATTTT
many,-,TRBJ1-1,TRBV12-3/TRBV12-4,CASIRRGTEAFF,TGTGCCAGCATCCGAAGGGGCACTGAAGCTTTCTTT
-,TRBD2,TRBJ2-3,TRBV6-1,CASSQTGLAGGDTQYF,TGTGCCAGCAGCCAGACTGGGCTAGCGGGAGGGGATACGCAGTATTTT
-,TRBD1,TRBJ2-7,TRBV10-3,CATRTGGEAGFYEQYF,TGTGCCACTCGGACAGGGGGCGAGGCAGGATTCTACGAGCAGTACTTC
few,-,TRBJ1-2,TRBV7-9,CASSLEGRGAIYTF,TGTGCCAGCAGCTTAGAGGGCAGGGGAGCTATCTACACCTTC
few,-,TRBJ1-4,TRBV5-1,CASSTTGGAEKLFF,TGCGCCAGCAGCACGACGGGGGGAGCGGAAAAACTGTTTTTT
many,TRBD2,TRBJ2-7,TRBV7-2,CASSSFPRGRTSYEQYF,TGTGCCAGCAGCTCTTTTCCGCGCGGGAGGACCTCCTACGAGCAGTACTTC
few,-,TRBJ2-3,TRBV24-1,CATSDSRSPPDTQYF,TGTGCCACCAGTGATTCCCGGTCCCCGCCAGATACGCAGTATTTT
-,TRBD2,TRBJ2-7,TRBV4-1,CASSQERPAGAYEQYF,TGCGCCAGCAGCCAAGAGCGCCCAGCGGGGGCCTACGAGCAGTACTTC
few,TRBD1,TRBJ1-6,TRBV2,CASREPGQSRSDNSPLHF,TGTGCCAGCAGGGAACCGGGACAGAGCCGGTCCGATAATTCACCCCTCCACTTT
-,TRBD2,TRBJ2-1,TRBV6-1,CASREGLASVEQFF,TGTGCCAGCAGGGAGGGACTAGCGTCGGTTGAGCAGTTCTTC
few,TRBD2,TRBJ2-5,TRBV3-1,CASSLGLAGPGETQYF,TGTGCCAGCAGCCTGGGACTAGCGGGACCCGGGGAGACCCAGTACTTC
few,TRBD2,TRBJ2-3,TRBV3-1,CASSRGGVRGDTQYF,TGTGCCAGCAGCCGGGGGGGAGTTCGTGGAGATACGCAGTATTTT
many,-,TRBJ1-1,TRBV29-1,CSVEGPEAFF,TGCAGCGTTGAAGGGCCTGAAGCTTTCTTT
few,TRBD1,TRBJ1-1,TRBV3-1,CASSQRQGGPAEAFF,TGTGCCAGCAGCCAAAGACAGGGCGGTCCAGCCGAAGCTTTCTTT
few,-,TRBJ1-2,TRBV5-1,CASSQDSRTPNYGYTF,TGCGCCAGCAGCCAGGACAGCCGCACCCCGAACTATGGCTACACCTTC
many,-,TRBJ2-1,TRBV28,CASSFPKVGRVGEQFF,TGTGCCAGCAGTTTTCCCAAGGTGGGCAGGGTTGGTGAGCAGTTCTTC
many,-,TRBJ2-1,TRBV12-3/TRBV12-4,CASSRGTSYNEQFF,TGTGCCAGCAGCCGAGGGACCTCTTACAATGAGCAGTTCTTC
-,-,TRBJ2-3,TRBV11-2,CASSPSRAVTADTQYF,TGTGCCAGCAGCCCCTCCCGCGCGGTGACAGCAGATACGCAGTATTTT
-,TRBD1,TRBJ1-4,TRBV12-3/TRBV12-4,CASSRDRGGRDEKLFF,TGTGCCAGCAGTCGGGACAGGGGGGGTCGGGATGAAAAACTGTTTTTT
-,TRBD2,TRBJ2-1,TRBV20-1,CSIPESGRVLDEQFF,TGCAGCATTCCTGAAAGCGGGAGGGTTCTCGATGAGCAGTTCTTC
-,TRBD2,TRBJ2-1,TRBV27,CASSPSGRATYNEQFF,TGTGCCAGCAGCCCTAGCGGGAGGGCCACCTACAATGAGCAGTTCTTC
-,TRBD1,TRBJ1-1,TRBV2,CARSGTGTSEAFF,TGTGCCAGATCCGGGACAGGGACTTCTGAAGCTTTCTTT
-,-,TRBJ1-6,TRBV12-3/TRBV12-4,CASSFGGSYNSPLHF,TGTGCCAGCAGTTTTGGAGGCTCCTATAATTCACCCCTCCACTTT
-,-,TRBJ2-7,TRBV6-5,CASSFSYRVSGDYEQYF,TGTGCCAGCAGTTTTTCATACAGGGTATCCGGGGACTACGAGCAGTACTTC
-,TRBD2,TRBJ2-5,TRBV20-1,CSARRGGETQYF,TGCAGTGCTAGACGGGGGGGAGAGACCCAGTACTTC
few,TRBD2,TRBJ2-1,TRBV3-1,CASSLSGGLYNEQFF,TGTGCCAGCAGCCTTAGCGGGGGGCTCTACAATGAGCAGTTCTTC
few,TRBD1,TRBJ2-1,TRBV2,CAGRTGFEQFF,TGTGCCGGGAGGACAGGGTTTGAGCAGTTCTTC